These T cell receptor beta chains were read from a single sample in a study of cytomegalovirus exposure and HLA in healthy donors. Here immunoSEQ multiplex PCR was the method, and the copy in TCRdb shows in-frame clones only, minus some. The sample includes 100,000 to 150,000 clones. The sample taken for sequencing was PBMCs. Receptors originate from a woman aged 40 to 50 in good health and CMV-seropositive. The conserved cysteine and the conserved F or W are not part of the CDR3 here. Each record gives: V gene, J gene, CDR3 protein.

>TRBV7-3|TRBJ1-3
ASSLKQGNTIY
>TRBV5-1|TRBJ2-7
ASSLLRPGRDEQY
>TRBV5-6|TRBJ1-6
ASSRDAHASPLH
>TRBV5-1|TRBJ2-1
ASSWEPASSPYNEQF
>TRBV7-8|TRBJ1-4
ASSLGAGWRQGEKLF
>TRBV10-2|TRBJ2-1
ASRRTSGGGSYNEQF
>TRBV5-4|TRBJ2-7
ASSTGTRPYEQY
>TRBV9|TRBJ1-4
ASSIQDSSDEKLF
>TRBV9|TRBJ2-1
ASSSSGSGNNEQF
>TRBV10-3|TRBJ2-2
AIRGAGTGSTGELF
>TRBV7-9|TRBJ2-6
ASSSGTGTGPSGANVLT
>TRBV11-3|TRBJ1-6
ASSLNAGTANSPLH
>TRBV2|TRBJ2-1
ASSQGPGDEQF
>TRBV27|TRBJ1-5
ASSLQGASNQPQH
>TRBV6-1|TRBJ2-7
ASRAGQAMGYEQY
>TRBV9|TRBJ1-2
ASRAGTGRGGSYGYT
>TRBV7-9|TRBJ1-1
ASSPWRENTEAF
>TRBV28|TRBJ1-4
ASSPLTPVNEKLF
>TRBV28|TRBJ1-4
ASSLSGTGIEKLF
>TRBV6-4|TRBJ1-2
ASRADSLNYGYT
>TRBV7-3|TRBJ2-5
ASSLGVPFDLTQY
>TRBV29-1|TRBJ1-1
SVGQGTEAF
>TRBV11-2|TRBJ2-7
ASSLGYGGRPYEQY
>TRBV19|TRBJ1-2
ASSIGGSGYT
>TRBV10-3|TRBJ2-1
AITPGQGVGSYNEQF
>TRBV30|TRBJ2-7
AWSAGRAYEQY
>TRBV7-4|TRBJ1-1
ASSPDPRQGPSETEAF
>TRBV28|TRBJ2-7
ASRRQGGVYEQY
>TRBV7-2|TRBJ2-3
ARRDTDTQY
>TRBV19|TRBJ2-4
ASSASGSVAKNIQY
>TRBV20-1|TRBJ2-3
SAPGQGKQY
>TRBV6-1|TRBJ1-3
ASSEALAASWGNTIY
>TRBV2|TRBJ2-7
ASSADRAVPNEQY
>TRBV30|TRBJ2-7
AWVRDRPYEQY
>TRBV19|TRBJ2-3
ASSITAPSTDTQY
>TRBV11-2|TRBJ1-4
ASSLEPARGNEKLF
>TRBV28|TRBJ1-3
AAKRGGSGNTIY
>TRBV10-2|TRBJ1-2
ASGSGGGGYT
>TRBV27|TRBJ1-5
ASSFSGQHSNQPQH
>TRBV5-5|TRBJ2-3
ASSLARTSGRVGADTQY
>TRBV5-1|TRBJ1-5
ASSLDVGGNQPQH
>TRBV28|TRBJ1-1
ASSFQYTEAF
>TRBV28|TRBJ1-2
ASSFLQGAGGYT
>TRBV15|TRBJ2-1
ATSSGGTSGNNEQF
>TRBV29-1|TRBJ1-3
SVTTGAQGNTIY
>TRBV6-1|TRBJ1-1
ASSEVGGDTEAF
>TRBV6-5|TRBJ2-2
ASKSGRNTGELF
>TRBV9|TRBJ2-6
ASSARTSGRSGANVLT
>TRBV5-1|TRBJ2-3
ASSLVGKITDTQY